This T cell receptor (beta chain) came from a study of cytomegalovirus exposure and HLA in healthy donors. The overall study: The platform used for the 120 validation repertoires matched that of the roughly 670 first-cohort repertoires, a later analysis reported. Overall study findings and caveats: Many donors shared some public TCRs, even though most TCR sequences were rare.

The CDR3 has 16 amino acids. With V trimmed by 5 bases and J by 4 bases, 5 bases remained unmatched. Germline V gives CDR1 PRHDT, CDR2 FYEKMQ (reference sequence). As regards this clone: Its matching antigen is unknown.

Produced via immunoSEQ multiplex PCR; TCRdb's table is partial and in-frame only. The sample consists of approximately 160,000 clones, around 92% of them appearing once. Material for sequencing was PBMCs. The receptor's source is a young man in good health and CMV-seropositive. The V gene is TRBV13, the J gene TRBJ2-3; 14 bases are a match to TRBD2. The CDR3 loop is CASSMRLAGGPDTQYF. CDR3 bases: TGTGCCAGCAGCATGAGACTAGCGGGAGGGCCAGATACGCAGTATTTT.